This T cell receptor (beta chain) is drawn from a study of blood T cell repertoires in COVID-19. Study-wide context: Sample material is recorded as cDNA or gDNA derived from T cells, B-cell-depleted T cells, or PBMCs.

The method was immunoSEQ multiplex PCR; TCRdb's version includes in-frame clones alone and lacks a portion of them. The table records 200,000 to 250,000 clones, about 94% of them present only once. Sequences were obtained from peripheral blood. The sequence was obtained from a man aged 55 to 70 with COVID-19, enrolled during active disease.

The CDR3 here is CASNRPGRSGELFF. Here the CDR3 DNA reads TGTGCCAGCAACCGACCCGGGAGATCCGGGGAGCTGTTTTTT. The V and J genes are TRBV7-9 and TRBJ2-2; D perhaps matches TRBD2 (6 bases). Trimming stripped 7 bases from V and 6 bases from J, with 15 bases between. Germline loops: CDR1 SEHNR, CDR2 FQNEAQ (reference sequence). This CDR3 spans 14 amino acids. The whole variable domain, remainder taken from reference TRBV7-9 and TRBJ2-2, is DTGVSQNPRHKITKRGQNVTFRCDPISEHNRLYWYRQTLGQGPEFLTYFQNEAQLEKSRLLSDRFSAERPKGSFSTLEIQRTEQGDSAMYLCASNRPGRSGELFFGEGSRLTVL.